This T cell receptor (beta chain) was identified in a study of CD8+ T cells in alopecia areata. Noted treatment: oral pan-JAK inhibitor, 5-10 mg twice daily. Reverse transcribed after extraction, RNA yielded cDNA as the sequencing template. The method was immunoSEQ multiplex PCR; TCRdb's version includes in-frame clones alone and lacks a portion of them. This table holds 170,000 or so clones, about 60% found once. This clone has a handful of counts. Germline values: CDR1 MNHEY, CDR2 SMNVEV (reference sequence). Trimming removed 4 bases at V and 3 bases at J, with 10 bases between. CDR3 length: 14 amino acids.

The V gene is TRBV27, the J gene TRBJ1-5; D remains unclear. The TCR was taken from a human donor with alopecia areata. The input for sequencing was CD8+ T cells sorted from blood, taken at week 24, from a patient treated with tofacitinib. CDR3 in amino acids: CASSSDGNNQPQHF. Here the CDR3 DNA reads TGTGCCAGCAGTTCGGACGGAAACAATCAGCCCCAGCATTTT.